Sequencing of this T cell receptor (beta chain) was carried out in a study of siplizumab effects on memory and regulatory T cells. The V gene lost 3 bases and the J gene lost 4 bases, with 0 bases spanning the gap. Germline-derived CDR1 and CDR2 are SQVTM and ANQGSEA. The CDR3 totals 9 residues. Per sample, some 10^5 TCR templates underwent assay. Assay used: immunoSEQ multiplex PCR; TCRdb lists only in-frame clones, some missing. The sample lists 99,000 or so clones, roughly 91% occurring once. The receptor was derived from a human donor in good health. Source material: CD4+ T cells sorted from blood. The rearrangement joins TRBV29-1 to TRBJ1-1, with no clear D. The CDR3 loop reads CSVDTEAFF. The CDR3 DNA follows: TGCAGCGTTGACACTGAAGCTTTCTTT.